The rows below give T cell receptor beta chains drawn from one sample of a study of cytomegalovirus exposure and HLA in healthy donors. Generated by immunoSEQ multiplex PCR, the TCRdb table keeps only in-frame clones and is missing some. The repertoire holds some 120,000 clones, with 80% as singletons. What was sequenced was PBMCs. The receptors originated from a man aged 25-45 years in good health and CMV-seronegative. CDR3s include the opening cysteine and the closing phenylalanine or tryptophan. A D gene is named only where the DNA matches it firmly. Not every row has a clone size; where given, it reads once, few, many or a size class.

j_call v_call d_call clone_size cdr3_aa cdr3_nt
TRBJ1-2 TRBV5-6 TRBD1 few CASSLGQGNGYTF TGTGCCAGCAGCTTGGGACAGGGCAATGGCTACACCTTC
TRBJ1-1 TRBV19 . few CASSHLREAWNTEAFF TGTGCCAGTAGCCATCTACGGGAGGCATGGAACACTGAAGCTTTCTTT
TRBJ2-3 TRBV29-1 TRBD2 . CSVEGEIEAGGPTDTQYF TGCAGCGTTGAAGGGGAAATCGAGGCGGGGGGCCCCACAGATACGCAGTATTTT
TRBJ2-3 TRBV10-3 TRBD2 medium-sized CAISVGTSGDGDTQYF TGTGCCATCAGTGTGGGGACTAGCGGGGACGGAGATACGCAGTATTTT
TRBJ2-7 TRBV5-6 . once CASSLAQSRYSYEQYF TGTGCCAGCAGCTTGGCACAGTCGCGATACTCCTACGAGCAGTACTTC
TRBJ2-7 TRBV28 . . CASSPRTPSYEQYF TGTGCCAGCAGTCCCCGGACACCCTCCTACGAGCAGTACTTC
TRBJ2-1 TRBV5-4 TRBD2 . CASSPDASGYNEQFF TGTGCCAGCAGCCCGGATGCTAGCGGTTACAATGAGCAGTTCTTC
TRBJ1-2 TRBV7-2 TRBD1 . CASSLDSGQGAGYTF TGTGCCAGCAGCTTAGATTCTGGACAGGGGGCGGGCTACACCTTC
TRBJ2-2 TRBV19 . . CASNQGNTGELFF TGTGCCAGTAACCAGGGTAACACCGGGGAGCTGTTTTTT
TRBJ2-7 TRBV7-9 TRBD1 . CASSSDRLPSYEQYF TGTGCCAGCAGCTCGGACAGGCTCCCCTCCTACGAGCAGTACTTC
TRBJ1-2 TRBV6-5 TRBD1 . CASSYEGAGYGYTF TGTGCCAGCAGTTACGAGGGGGCAGGGTATGGCTACACCTTC
TRBJ2-7 TRBV7-4 . . CASSSTPDSHCSYEQYF TGTGCCAGCAGCTCGACTCCAGACAGCCACTGCTCCTACGAGCAGTACTTC